Following are 11 T cell receptor beta chains from one sample sequenced in a study of Ad26.COV2.S vaccination and SARS-CoV-2 variants. Treatment: some 20 received Ad26.COV2.S at low or high dose, single or two shots; about 5 received placebo; per-sample allocation not given. After the first vaccine or placebo injection, samples were drawn on day 63. Profiled with immunoSEQ multiplex PCR; TCRdb holds only in-frame clones, not every one. Among some 500,000 clones, roughly 89% were seen once, and the ten largest hold roughly 2.5%. Sequenced here: peripheral blood, sampled in a trial of Ad26.COV2.S vaccine versus placebo. Receptor source: a person between 18 and 65 years old who received the Ad26.COV2.S COVID-19 vaccine or a placebo.

The rearrangement links TRBV4-1 to TRBJ1-6; no clear D. Germline values: CDR1 MGHRA, CDR2 YSYEKL. The CDR3 totals 19 residues. Trimming pared 1 base from V and 0 bases from J, leaving 16 bases between. CDR3 nucleotide sequence: TGCGCCAGCAGCCAAGTCTATCGCGGCGGATACTCCTATAATTCACCCCTCCACTTT. Residues: CASSQVYRGGYSYNSPLHF.

The V call is TRBV10-2, the J call TRBJ2-2, with D maybe TRBD2 (6 bases). The CDR3 consists of 19 residues. V was cut by 11 bases and J by 3 bases, with 31 bases left in between. The germline V gene encodes CDR1 WSHSY and CDR2 SAAADI. The CDR3 sequence is CAAPRGVGLPDRDTGELFF. In DNA form, the CDR3 reads TGCGCCGCTCCTAGGGGTGTGGGACTCCCTGATAGGGACACCGGGGAGCTGTTTTTT.

The chain couples TRBV5-4 to TRBJ2-2, with D uncertain. This CDR3 has 16 residues. V lost 2 bases and J 3 bases, leaving 14 bases between the germline ends. Germline values: CDR1 SGHNT, CDR2 YYREEE (reference sequence). The CDR3 DNA reads TGTGCCAGCAGCTTAGGACCGGTCTCAGACACCGGGGAGCTGTTTTTT. This codes for CASSLGPVSDTGELFF.

This chain connects TRBV18 to TRBJ1-1; the D gene is possibly TRBD1 (5 bases). The V end was cut by 7 bases, the J end by 4 bases, with 13 bases between. CDR1 and CDR2 from the germline V gene are KGHSH and LQKENI. The CDR3 extends over 13 amino acids. The CDR3 DNA follows: TGTGCCAGCTTGGTGGGGGAGACCACTGAAGCTTTCTTT. It encodes CASLVGETTEAFF.

This clone occurred once. The chain links TRBV5-1 to TRBJ2-1, with 11 bases fitting TRBD2. The germline V gene has CDR1 SGHRS and CDR2 YFSETQ. After removal of 3 bases from V and 8 bases from J, the junction contained 13 bases not matched to a gene. The CDR3 length is 17 residues. CDR3 DNA sequence: TGCGCCAGCAGCTCGAACGTCGTAGCGGGAGGGCCTGATGAGCAGTTCTTC. It yields the protein CASSSNVVAGGPDEQFF.

The chain carries TRBV7-6 and TRBJ2-1; possibly TRBD2 for D (5 bases). Germline loops: CDR1 SGHVS, CDR2 FNYEAQ. The V gene lost 2 bases and the J gene lost 8 bases, with 10 bases spanning the gap. The CDR3 is 13 amino acids. CDR3: CASSLPSSDEQFF. The CDR3 DNA reads as TGTGCCAGCAGCTTACCTAGCTCCGATGAGCAGTTCTTC.

The chain is built from TRBV19 and TRBJ2-1; TRBD2 matches 11 bases. This CDR3 is built from 15 residues. V trimming: 4 bases; J trimming: 10 bases; junction bases outside the gene matches: 9. The germline CDR1 and CDR2 sequences are LNHDA and SQIVND (reference sequence). The DNA for the CDR3 is TGTGCCAGTAGTAGCCTAGCGGGAGGCAGCTACGAGCAGTTCTTC. Its protein is CASSSLAGGSYEQFF.

The rearrangement uses TRBV7-9 and TRBJ2-3; TRBD2 matches at 10 bases. With 0 bases clipped from V and 0 bases from J, the junction kept 3 bases outside the gene matches. The CDR3 is 17 residues long. Germline CDR1 SEHNR, CDR2 FQNEAQ (reference sequence). The CDR3 reads CASSLAASGSSTDTQYF. The CDR3 region has the DNA TGTGCCAGCAGCTTAGCGGCTAGCGGGAGTAGCACAGATACGCAGTATTTT.

This clone was counted between two and nine times. At the DNA level, this CDR3 is encoded by other sequences in the same sample as well. V is TRBV20-1 and J is TRBJ1-2; the D is unclear. V was pared by 3 bases and J by 8 bases, with 13 bases between. CDR1 is DFQATT and CDR2 is SNEGSKA in the germline V gene (reference sequence). The CDR3 loop spans 12 amino acids. CDR3 amino acids: CSASRGLEGYTF. The DNA of the CDR3 is TGCAGTGCTAGTCGAGGCCTTGAGGGCTACACCTTC.

The V gene is TRBV6-2 or TRBV6-3, the J gene TRBJ2-7; D might be TRBD2 (6 bases). CDR1 and CDR2 (germline): MNHEY, SVGEGT. Trimming stripped 5 bases from V and 4 bases from J, with 15 bases between. CDR3 length equals 14 residues. CDR3 protein: CASSTDSSAYEQYV. The DNA for the CDR3 is TGTGCCAGCAGTACTGACTCTAGCGCTTACGAGCAGTACGTC.

The rearrangement joins TRBV27 to TRBJ2-3; TRBD1 agrees at 9 bases. This CDR3 has 16 residues. The V gene end was trimmed by 5 bases and the J gene end by 5 bases; junction bases not matched to a gene: 11. Germline V gives CDR1 MNHEY, CDR2 SMNVEV (reference sequence). Here the CDR3 reads CASSPLPDRGRDTQYF. The CDR3 DNA reads as TGTGCCAGCAGTCCCCTCCCGGACAGGGGCAGAGATACGCAGTATTTT.